The TCR beta chain under discussion was sequenced for a study of T cell changes during pregnancy in multiple sclerosis (dated by TCRdb to between 2018 and 2021). The study in broad terms: In women with multiple sclerosis, the researchers looked at how the T cell repertoire shifted as pregnancy progressed.

In the germline V gene, CDR1 corresponds to SGHTA and CDR2 to FQGTGA. Including the terminal cysteine and phenylalanine, the CDR3 comprises 15 residues. Kept here is only the CDR3 DNA, which spans 45 bases and is read in frame from base 1. At the junction V is shortened by 1 base and J by 3 bases, with 7 bases in between. Receptor amplification or capture employed the immunoSEQ multiplex PCR assay. The table comes from immuneACCESS by way of TCRdb, which keeps in-frame sequences with V and J called. Part of the clones is missing from these tables; in studies checked, under half for an unresolved V gene and the rest for unknown reasons. Recorded for this sample are about 110,000 clones; about nine tenths of them occurred a single time. The ten most abundant clones make up less than 2% of the sample. A remark on this clone: Its antigen remains undetermined. The sample holds no much larger clone one base away, and base qualities are not on file.

The V and J segments used are TRBV7-3 and TRBJ2-6; the D region possibly corresponds to TRBD1 (5 bases align). The TCR was taken from a female donor with multiple sclerosis, enrolled in a pregnancy study. The sequencing here drew on peripheral blood, taken after pregnancy. The CDR3 has the sequence CASSLKQVGANVLTF. The sequence in DNA is TGTGCCAGCAGCTTAAAACAGGTTGGGGCCAACGTCCTGACTTTC.